Presented here are 8 T cell receptor beta chains from one specimen sequenced in a study of cytomegalovirus exposure and HLA in healthy donors. Amplification used 60 Vbeta primers and 13 Jbeta primers. Clones were read by immunoSEQ multiplex PCR, and TCRdb kept only the in-frame ones, dropping some. This table holds around 150,000 clones. Sequences were obtained from PBMCs. The receptor set was obtained from an older woman in good health and CMV-seronegative.

V gene TRBV6-6 combines with J gene TRBJ2-3, with a weak D call TRBD2 (6 bases). Per the germline V gene, CDR1 is MNHNY and CDR2 is SVGAGI (reference sequence). This CDR3 has 13 residues. Trimming shortened V by 6 bases and J by 1 base, and 8 bases separated the two germline ends. The CDR3 region is CASSRLGTDTQYF. The CDR3 DNA reads as TGTGCCAGCAGCAGACTAGGCACAGATACGCAGTATTTT.

The CDR3 DNA reads TGCGCCAGCAGCGACGGACAGGGAGGAACCGGGGAGCTGTTTTTT. This codes for CASSDGQGGTGELFF. The chain employs TRBV5-1 and TRBJ2-2, with 8 bases identical to TRBD1. V lost 4 bases, J lost 5 bases, and 7 bases stayed unmatched. CDR3 length: 15 amino acids. The germline V gene encodes CDR1 SGHRS and CDR2 YFSETQ.

The chain joins TRBV5-1 to TRBJ2-1; 7 bases line up with TRBD1. The CDR3 covers 14 residues. From germline, CDR1 is SGHRS and CDR2 YFSETQ. Trimming removed 3 bases from V and 4 bases from J; junction bases left unmatched: 4. The CDR3 DNA reads TGCGCCAGCAGCTACGACAGGGTATACAATGAGCAGTTCTTC. Translated: CASSYDRVYNEQFF.

Remarks on this clone: Compared with germline, one end of the junction differs, possibly owing to a read error. Other nucleotide sequences from this sample produce the same CDR3. The rearrangement joins TRBV11-2 to TRBJ2-3; 7 bases match TRBD2. The CDR3 is 12 residues long. The germline CDR1 and CDR2 sequences are SGHAT and FQNNGV. The CDR3 nucleotides are TGCGCCAGCAGCTTAGCGGGAGATACGCAGTATTTT. Translating gives CASSLAGDTQYF. The full variable domain, completed using reference TRBV11-2 and TRBJ2-3, is EAGVAQSPRYKIIEKRQSVAFWCNPISGHATLYWYQQILGQGPKLLIQFQNNGVVDDSQLPKDRFSAERLKGVDSTLKIQPAKLEDSAVYLCASSLAGDTQYFGPGTRLTVL.

The rearrangement links TRBV2 to TRBJ2-7; 10 bases match TRBD1. The CDR3 runs 16 residues. Germline V gives CDR1 SNHLY, CDR2 FYNNEI. V gave up 6 bases and J gave up 1 base; unmatched junction bases: 9. CDR3 region: CASSMGPGQGSYEQYF. CDR3 in DNA: TGTGCCAGCAGCATGGGCCCGGGACAGGGGTCCTACGAGCAGTACTTC. The full variable domain, in which reference TRBV2 and TRBJ2-7 provide the parts outside the CDR3, is EPEVTQTPSHQVTQMGQEVILRCVPISNHLYFYWYRQILGQKVEFLVSFYNNEISEKSEIFDDQFSVERPDGSNFTLKIRSTKLEDSAMYFCASSMGPGQGSYEQYFGPGTRLTVT.

CDR3 nucleotides: TGTGCCAGCAGCGTAACTGCCGATCTCAGGGGAGTGGAGACTGAAGCTTTCTTT. Protein: CASSVTADLRGVETEAFF. The V and J genes are TRBV9 and TRBJ1-1, with a weak D call TRBD1 (6 bases). Trimming removed 1 base at V and 5 bases at J, with 24 bases between. Germline-derived CDR1 and CDR2 are SGDLS and YYNGEE. The CDR3 is made up of 18 amino acids. The full variable domain, with the rest looked up from reference TRBV9 and TRBJ1-1, is DSGVTQTPKHLITATGQRVTLRCSPRSGDLSVYWYQQSLDQGLQFLIQYYNGEERAKGNILERFSAQQFPDLHSELNLSSLELGDSALYFCASSVTADLRGVETEAFFGQGTRLTVV.

The J gene is TRBJ2-2, the V gene TRBV7-2, with 9 nucleotides matching TRBD2. Per germline, CDR1 SGHTA and CDR2 FQGNSA. This CDR3 has 15 residues. V trimming: 4 bases; J trimming: 3 bases; junction bases outside the gene matches: 3. Here the CDR3 reads CASSYSGSYTGELFF. The CDR3 DNA reads TGTGCCAGCAGCTATAGCGGGAGCTACACCGGGGAGCTGTTTTTT.

V is TRBV4-1 and J is TRBJ1-1; 9 bases match TRBD1. CDR1 and CDR2 from the germline V gene are MGHRA and YSYEKL. V lost 2 bases to trimming and J lost 2 bases; unmatched junction nucleotides: 6. This CDR3 comprises 16 residues. The CDR3 DNA is TGCGCCAGCAGCCAATCCTGGACAGGGGATAACACTGAAGCTTTCTTT. Translated: CASSQSWTGDNTEAFF.